These 27 T cell receptor beta chains were sequenced from one sample in a study of early T cells in non-severe SARS-CoV-2 infection. In TCRdb, the 5' RACE reads were re-called with MiXCR into one record per CDR3 protein. The repertoire holds tens of thousands of distinct CDR3 sequences, with 11% as singletons. The sample here was whole blood, taken at baseline. Receptors originate from an adult who was a healthcare worker with PCR-confirmed SARS-CoV-2 infection or an uninfected control (not recorded which).

This clonotype was observed a handful of times. The chain carries TRBV11-2 and TRBJ2-3; D remains unclear. Germline CDR1 reads SGHAT; CDR2 reads FQNNGV. Trimming stripped 2 bases from V and 1 base from J, with 10 bases between. CDR3 length equals 15 residues. The CDR3: CASSLLVTRTDTQYF. The CDR3 bases are TGTGCCAGCAGCTTATTGGTGACCCGCACAGATACGCAGTATTTT.

This clonotype was seen a few times. The chain links TRBV6-2 or TRBV6-3 to TRBJ1-1; D unresolved. The CDR3 covers 15 residues. Germline V gives CDR1 MNHEY, CDR2 SVGEGT. V was clipped by 4 bases and J by 5 bases, with 17 bases between them. For the CDR3, the DNA is TGTGCCAGCAGTTCACCATCGGCCCTTGGGACTGAAGCTTTCTTT. Encoded protein: CASSSPSALGTEAFF.

This clonotype came up many times. This chain links TRBV20-1 with TRBJ2-7; tentative D call: TRBD1 (6 bases). This CDR3 spans 15 amino acids. The V gene lost 0 bases and the J gene lost 2 bases, with 14 bases spanning the gap. Germline V gene data show CDR1 as DFQATT and CDR2 as SNEGSKA (reference sequence). The CDR3 DNA is TGCAGTGCTAGAGATGTGGGGGCCTCCCCCTACGAGCAGTACTTC. As protein: CSARDVGASPYEQYF.

This clonotype has a count of ten or more. The chain is built from TRBV5-1 and TRBJ1-1, with D maybe TRBD1 (6 bases). Trimming pared 1 base from V and 1 base from J, leaving 14 bases between. The CDR3 runs 16 residues. Germline V gene lookup returns CDR1 SGHRS and CDR2 YFSETQ. CDR3 coding DNA: TGCGCCAGCAGCTTGTTAACAGGGATTTCGAACACTGAAGCTTTCTTT. It yields the protein CASSLLTGISNTEAFF.

In this sample, this clonotype turned up many times. CDR3 in DNA: TGTGCCAGCAGCCGACAGGGGTCGTCGGTAGACGAGCAGTACTTC. Amino acid sequence: CASSRQGSSVDEQYF. The chain is built from TRBV11-2 and TRBJ2-7; TRBD1 agrees at 8 bases. V shed 5 bases, J shed 5 bases, and the junction held 11 bases outside the gene matches. There are 15 residues in the CDR3. CDR1 SGHAT and CDR2 FQNNGV come from the germline V gene.

Here the CDR3 DNA reads TGCGCCAGCAGTGGCGCCGGTGTGGTCCCTGAGACTGAAGCTTTCTTT. Translation gives CASSGAGVVPETEAFF. V is TRBV10-2 and J is TRBJ1-1; D is unresolved. The CDR3 extends over 16 amino acids. Germline-derived CDR1 and CDR2 are WSHSY and SAAADI. V lost 4 bases to trimming and J lost 5 bases, with 20 bases between them.

This clonotype was observed a few times. The chain uses TRBV6-1 and TRBJ1-1; no reliable D call. Per germline, CDR1 MNHNS and CDR2 SASEGT. CDR3 length: 13 amino acids. The V gene lost 4 bases and the J gene lost 0 bases, with 6 bases spanning the gap. DNA of the CDR3: TGTGCCAGCAGTGTCGATTTGAACACTGAAGCTTTCTTT. Protein product: CASSVDLNTEAFF.

The V call is TRBV18, the J call TRBJ2-5; 7 positions agree with TRBD2. The J segment lost 0 bases and the V segment lost 3 bases, leaving 7 bases of the junction unmatched. The length of the CDR3 is 16 residues. Germline V gene lookup returns CDR1 KGHSH and CDR2 LQKENI. This chain's CDR3 is CASSPLFTSDQETQYF. The CDR3 bases are TGTGCCAGCTCACCTTTATTTACTAGCGACCAAGAGACCCAGTACTTC.

This clonotype was observed a handful of times. V usage is TRBV30 and J usage is TRBJ1-1; TRBD1 is a possible D gene (6 bases). The germline V gene encodes CDR1 GTSNPN and CDR2 SVGIG (reference sequence). The CDR3 length is 12 residues. Trimming pared 3 bases from V and 8 bases from J, leaving 13 bases between. The CDR3 nucleotides are TGTGCCTGGAGGGGGACAAGGAACGAAGCTTTCTTT. This codes for CAWRGTRNEAFF.

This chain joins TRBV4-1 and TRBJ2-3; a possible D gene is TRBD1 (6 bases). Germline V gene sequence: CDR1 MGHRA, CDR2 YSYEKL. The V end lost 4 bases, the J end lost 2 bases, and 16 bases lay between the germline ends. The CDR3 spans 16 residues. The CDR3 spells CASSLSLTGTTDTQYF. CDR3 nucleotides: TGCGCCAGCAGCCTATCGTTGACAGGTACCACAGATACGCAGTATTTT.

The sample holds many counts of this clonotype. The chain couples TRBV7-9 to TRBJ1-6; tentatively, D is TRBD1 (5 bases). The V end was cut by 5 bases, the J end by 5 bases, with 10 bases between. The germline CDR1 and CDR2 sequences are SEHNR and FQNEAQ (reference sequence). This CDR3 region has 14 residues. CDR3 sequence (DNA): TGTGCCAGCAGCGCCCAGGGTGATAATTCACCCCTCCACTTT. It yields the protein CASSAQGDNSPLHF.

The chain has TRBV3-1 and TRBJ2-5, with TRBD2 as a possible D gene (6 bases). Germline V gene sequence: CDR1 LGHDT, CDR2 YNNKEL (reference sequence). Deletions cut 0 bases from V and 7 bases from J, with 12 bases between. The CDR3 consists of 14 residues. The CDR3 DNA follows: TGTGCCAGCAGCCAAGATCGGCGGGGCGCGACCCAGTACTTC. Protein product: CASSQDRRGATQYF.

This sequence joins TRBV5-1 and TRBJ2-1, with TRBD2 as a possible D gene (5 bases). Germline values: CDR1 SGHRS, CDR2 YFSETQ. The CDR3 has 13 residues. Trimming cost V 0 bases and J 4 bases, with 5 bases left between them. The CDR3 region has the DNA TGCGCCAGCAGCTTGGGACTATACAATGAGCAGTTCTTC. It specifies CASSLGLYNEQFF. Variable domain in full (rest from reference TRBV5-1 and TRBJ2-1): KAGVTQTPRYLIKTRGQQVTLSCSPISGHRSVSWYQQTPGQGLQFLFEYFSETQRNKGNFPGRFSGRQFSNSRSEMNVSTLELGDSALYLCASSLGLYNEQFFGPGTRLTVL.

This clonotype has ten or more counts. CDR3 nucleotides: TGTGCCAGCAGCTTAAGCGGGGGAGCCTACGAGCAGTACTTC. Translated, it gives CASSLSGGAYEQYF. This chain connects TRBV7-2 to TRBJ2-7; 8 positions agree with TRBD2. The CDR3 is 14 amino acids. Germline CDR1 and CDR2: SGHTA and FQGNSA. J gave up 2 bases and V 2 bases, and 2 bases lay outside the gene matches. Filled out from reference TRBV7-2 and TRBJ2-7, the complete variable domain reads GAGVSQSPSNKVTEKGKDVELRCDPISGHTALYWYRQSLGQGLEFLIYFQGNSAPDKSGLPSDRFSAERTGGSVSTLTIQRTQQEDSAVYLCASSLSGGAYEQYFGPGTRLTVT.

This clonotype was counted between two and nine times. The chain employs TRBV15 and TRBJ1-5; D is uncertain. Deletions cut 0 bases from V and 4 bases from J, with 4 bases between. The CDR3 has 13 amino acids. Germline V gives CDR1 LNHNV, CDR2 YYDKDF (reference sequence). In DNA, the CDR3 is TGTGCCACCAGCAGAGATCCAAATCAGCCCCAGCATTTT. Translation: CATSRDPNQPQHF.

This chain uses TRBV27 with TRBJ1-6; weak D call: TRBD1 (5 bases). CDR3 length: 13 residues. V lost 4 bases and J lost 7, with 8 bases in between. Germline V lookup: CDR1 MNHEY, CDR2 SMNVEV (reference sequence). The CDR3 loop reads CASSSSGNSPLHF. DNA of the CDR3: TGTGCCAGCAGTTCTTCAGGGAATTCACCCCTCCACTTT.

This clonotype was observed a handful of times. The DNA of the CDR3 is TGCAGTGCTAGGACAGGCCTACTCTCTGGAAACACCATATATTTT. This translates into CSARTGLLSGNTIYF. The V and J genes are TRBV20-1 and TRBJ1-3; D is possibly TRBD1 (6 bases). V lost 3 bases to trimming and J lost 0 bases, with 12 bases between them. Looked up from germline, CDR1 is DFQATT and CDR2 is SNEGSKA (reference sequence). CDR3 length: 15 amino acids.

This sequence joins TRBV28 and TRBJ2-5; D unclear. V lost 4 bases, J lost 5 bases, and 5 bases lay in between. The CDR3 has 11 amino acids. The germline V gene encodes CDR1 MDHEN and CDR2 SYDVKM. In DNA, the CDR3 is TGTGCCAGCAGTTCGAGGGAGACCCAGTACTTC. Translating gives CASSSRETQYF.

This clonotype was observed a few times. The gene calls are TRBV7-2 and TRBJ2-3; maybe TRBD2 (6 bases). V dropped 2 bases and J dropped 1 base, with 10 bases sitting between them. Germline CDR1 SGHTA, CDR2 FQGNSA. The CDR3 covers 15 residues. CDR3 DNA: TGTGCCAGCAGCTTATTGTCGGGGGGCACAGATACGCAGTATTTT. Its protein is CASSLLSGGTDTQYF.

CDR3: CASSYSPDGSYEQYF. For the CDR3, the DNA is TGTGCCAGCAGCTATAGCCCGGACGGCTCCTACGAGCAGTACTTC. The chain carries TRBV11-2 and TRBJ2-7; the D is unclear. The CDR3 consists of 15 residues. Trimming removed 4 bases from V and 0 bases from J, with 13 bases in between. Germline V lookup: CDR1 SGHAT, CDR2 FQNNGV.

This clonotype has ten or more counts. The rearrangement uses TRBV7-8 and TRBJ1-4, with D possibly matching TRBD1 (6 bases). CDR3 length: 16 residues. From germline, CDR1 is SGHVS and CDR2 FQNEAQ. V lost 1 base, J lost 3 bases, and 12 bases lay in between. CDR3 nucleotide sequence: TGTGCCAGCAGCTTAGACCCAGGGGTTTCTAATGAAAAACTGTTTTTT. It translates to CASSLDPGVSNEKLFF.

The chain employs TRBV5-1 and TRBJ2-7; 10 nucleotides align to TRBD1. Germline V gives CDR1 SGHRS, CDR2 YFSETQ. There are 18 residues in the CDR3. With 3 bases clipped from V and 1 base from J, the junction kept 13 bases outside the gene matches. The CDR3 DNA is TGCGCCAGCAGCTCGCTCCGGGACAGGGGTCCACTTTCCTACGAGCAGTACTTC. Translated, it gives CASSSLRDRGPLSYEQYF.

The chain has TRBV6-1 and TRBJ1-2; no clear D gene. V was shortened by 4 bases and J by 8 bases, with 5 bases between the two germline ends. The CDR3 contains 10 residues. Germline V lookup: CDR1 MNHNS, CDR2 SASEGT. The CDR3 DNA reads as TGTGCCAGCAGTGCGAGGGGCTACACCTTC. It is translated as CASSARGYTF.

This clonotype was seen at least ten times. V is TRBV4-3 and J is TRBJ2-5; TRBD2 matches 7 bases. There are 16 residues in the CDR3. Germline CDR1 LGHNA, CDR2 YSLEER. V lost 0 bases, J lost 5 bases, and 9 bases stayed unmatched. CDR3 sequence: CASSQDSRGVRETQYF. CDR3 DNA: TGCGCCAGCAGCCAAGATTCTCGGGGGGTGAGGGAGACCCAGTACTTC.

The rearrangement links TRBV6-5 to TRBJ2-7; 7 bases align to TRBD1. The V segment lost 4 bases and the J segment 2 bases; nucleotides outside the gene matches: 5. This CDR3 spans 14 amino acids. Germline CDR1 is MNHEY and CDR2 is SVGAGI. The CDR3 region is CASSWRTGPYEQYF. In DNA, the CDR3 is TGTGCCAGCAGTTGGAGGACAGGACCCTACGAGCAGTACTTC.

This clonotype was observed a few times. The chain employs TRBV29-1 and TRBJ2-3; tentative D call: TRBD1 (6 bases). The V end was cut by 7 bases, the J end by 4 bases, with 18 bases between. Germline CDR1 SQVTM, CDR2 ANQGSEA. The CDR3 has 14 amino acids. CDR3 amino acids: CSARGWDTSDTQYF. The CDR3 DNA is TGCAGCGCCCGGGGCTGGGACACATCAGATACGCAGTATTTT.

The V gene is TRBV6-2 or TRBV6-3, the J gene TRBJ1-1; perhaps TRBD1 as D (5 bases). The V end lost 8 bases, the J end lost 4 bases, and 14 bases lay between the germline ends. The germline V gene has CDR1 MNHEY and CDR2 SVGEGT. The length of the CDR3 is 13 residues. The CDR3 region has the DNA TGTGCCAGCCGACCCGAGGGACCCACTGAAGCTTTCTTT. It specifies CASRPEGPTEAFF.